The rows below give T cell receptor beta chains drawn from one sample of a study of response to subunit inactivated influenza vaccine. TCRdb itself ran the RT-PCR reads through MiXCR, one entry per CDR3 protein. Among 630,000 or so distinct CDR3 sequences, less than 20% were seen once, and the ten largest hold roughly 10%. The sequences come from PBMCs from blood, collected roughly 13 days after vaccination. The origin of the receptors is a man aged 45 to 65 who received an inactivated influenza vaccine. Each CDR3 is given with its conserved first and last residue. Fields, in order: D gene, V gene, CDR3 protein. A D gene is named only where the DNA matches it firmly.

d_gene: -; v_gene: TRBV4-3; CDR3aa: CASSPRGGGSYNEQFF
d_gene: -; v_gene: TRBV6-2/TRBV6-3; CDR3aa: CASTSFYLPGSSGETQYF
d_gene: TRBD1; v_gene: TRBV23-1; CDR3aa: CASRVTGNYNEQFF
d_gene: TRBD2; v_gene: TRBV28; CDR3aa: CASSLFGTSGTNEQFF
d_gene: -; v_gene: TRBV28; CDR3aa: CASSLVRPAGELFF
d_gene: -; v_gene: TRBV5-1; CDR3aa: CASSLAGGPNTEAFF
d_gene: -; v_gene: TRBV4-3; CDR3aa: CASSPAGVAPYNEQFF
d_gene: -; v_gene: TRBV20-1; CDR3aa: CSAWGPSSYEQYF
d_gene: -; v_gene: TRBV7-9; CDR3aa: CASSPTPQGGYTF
d_gene: -; v_gene: TRBV7-2; CDR3aa: CASSPRGVLSYEQYF
d_gene: TRBD2; v_gene: TRBV12-3/TRBV12-4; CDR3aa: CASSPSRGGLNTDTQYF
d_gene: TRBD2; v_gene: TRBV6-1; CDR3aa: CASRELAGGSYEQYF
d_gene: -; v_gene: TRBV15; CDR3aa: CATSRDLWAGETQYF
d_gene: -; v_gene: TRBV10-3; CDR3aa: CAISGDSQETQYF
d_gene: -; v_gene: TRBV7-2; CDR3aa: CASSPFSGGGELFF
d_gene: TRBD2; v_gene: TRBV29-1; CDR3aa: CSTRLAGDNEQFF
d_gene: -; v_gene: TRBV7-2; CDR3aa: CASSRRESGNTIYF
d_gene: TRBD1; v_gene: TRBV6-2/TRBV6-3; CDR3aa: CASSYPQDRPGSDEQYF
d_gene: -; v_gene: TRBV10-1; CDR3aa: CASSDFAGSDIQYF
d_gene: -; v_gene: TRBV20-1; CDR3aa: CSARDLRARNTGELFF
d_gene: -; v_gene: TRBV9; CDR3aa: CASSVEGRGTEAFF
d_gene: TRBD2; v_gene: TRBV6-6; CDR3aa: CASSPTSGREQFF
d_gene: -; v_gene: TRBV6-2/TRBV6-3; CDR3aa: CASSYSIISNEQFF
d_gene: TRBD2; v_gene: TRBV6-2/TRBV6-3; CDR3aa: CASSYSRSYAGGYEQYF
d_gene: -; v_gene: TRBV4-2; CDR3aa: CASSHFLSYNEQFF
d_gene: -; v_gene: TRBV3-1; CDR3aa: CASSQSQLVGANVLTF
d_gene: TRBD2; v_gene: TRBV12-3/TRBV12-4; CDR3aa: CASSMGLAATYEQYF
d_gene: -; v_gene: TRBV12-3/TRBV12-4; CDR3aa: CASSALQAYEQYF
d_gene: -; v_gene: TRBV7-8; CDR3aa: CASSLSHSQETQYF
d_gene: -; v_gene: TRBV20-1; CDR3aa: CSARKATSTDTQYF
d_gene: TRBD2; v_gene: TRBV19; CDR3aa: CASSPGLAGYTDTQYF
d_gene: -; v_gene: TRBV6-2/TRBV6-3; CDR3aa: CASTQSIIHEQFF
d_gene: -; v_gene: TRBV12-3/TRBV12-4; CDR3aa: CASNSGTVNTGELFF
d_gene: -; v_gene: TRBV6-5; CDR3aa: CASSYGVFQPQHF
d_gene: -; v_gene: TRBV12-3/TRBV12-4; CDR3aa: CASSLGGGFAKNIQYF
d_gene: TRBD1; v_gene: TRBV7-2; CDR3aa: CASSLGQEGGYTF
d_gene: TRBD2; v_gene: TRBV12-3/TRBV12-4; CDR3aa: CASSLIAGSSTDTQYF
d_gene: TRBD1; v_gene: TRBV20-1; CDR3aa: CSAEDRSDEQYF
d_gene: -; v_gene: TRBV20-1; CDR3aa: CSAAGLLDTEAFF
d_gene: -; v_gene: TRBV6-2/TRBV6-3; CDR3aa: CASRRSTRKETQYF
d_gene: -; v_gene: TRBV7-9; CDR3aa: CASSSVYNEQFF
d_gene: -; v_gene: TRBV20-1; CDR3aa: CSARDRGWSYEQYF
d_gene: -; v_gene: TRBV2; CDR3aa: CASRVGDNSPLHF
d_gene: TRBD2; v_gene: TRBV5-6; CDR3aa: CASSLLAGGDTDTQYF
d_gene: -; v_gene: TRBV4-1; CDR3aa: CASSPSREKLFF
d_gene: -; v_gene: TRBV25-1; CDR3aa: CASSEPGEAFF
d_gene: -; v_gene: TRBV7-9; CDR3aa: CASSLGRQAIGGYTF
d_gene: TRBD1; v_gene: TRBV29-1; CDR3aa: CSVEDRAGGHEQYF
d_gene: -; v_gene: TRBV6-2/TRBV6-3; CDR3aa: CASRRISSYNEQFF
d_gene: -; v_gene: TRBV7-2; CDR3aa: CASSPKHRNTEVFF
d_gene: TRBD2; v_gene: TRBV20-1; CDR3aa: CSARDFLAGEDDEQYF